This T cell receptor (beta chain) was recorded in a study of glioma-infiltrating T cells after dendritic cell vaccination (dated by TCRdb to 2016 to 2017). For the wider study: The cohort included 15 or so glioblastoma patients drawn from Phase I and II dendritic cell vaccination trials, of whom 9 were newly diagnosed and 6 had recurrent disease. The vaccine consisted of monocyte-derived dendritic cells cultured less than 9 days with IL-4 and GM-CSF, then pulsed overnight with autologous tumor lysate. TCR sequencing metrics, including TIL content and tumor-blood repertoire overlap, were correlated with survival after dendritic cell vaccination. In glioblastoma patients vaccinated with dendritic cells, deep sequencing of TCR beta CDR3 regions served to measure tumor-infiltrating lymphocyte content and to compare repertoires between tumor and blood. Patients received three intradermal dendritic cell vaccine injections at biweekly intervals in the arm below the axilla. Autologous tumor lysate-pulsed dendritic cell vaccination was administered to the patients between about 2002 and 2013.

With regard to this clone: Its antigen remains unidentified. No clone much larger than this one lies a single base away; base qualities are absent.

Points the paper makes about the study in general: TCR clonality showed no direct relationship with survival, which suggests that a diverse polyclonal response may matter. The cohort was small and heterogeneous, few patients had complete blood and tumor sets, and even fewer had initial-recurrent tumor pairs. The three-group TCR overlap response model was characterized as speculative, and prospective validation of the model was stated to be required. Higher estimated pretreatment TIL content predicted longer time to progression and overall survival after dendritic cell vaccination.

Using the immunoSEQ assay, TCRB CDR3 regions were amplified from roughly 2.1 micrograms of genomic DNA, or from all available DNA when less than that was on hand. Multiplex PCR used 60 forward primers for TCR V beta segments and 13 reverse primers for J beta segments. Synthetic control templates were spiked into each sample at limiting dilution to estimate reads per starting template. The Illumina HiSeq System generated 87 bp sequencing reads. Turning to the authors' computational methods: PCR and sequencing errors were removed by a nearest neighbor algorithm that merged closely related sequences. TCR overlap was measured as the percentage of unique tumor TCR beta sequences that were also present in the peripheral blood of the same patient. What TCRdb holds here is the immuneACCESS table cut down to in-frame rearrangements. Part of the clones is not present; checked against another copy, under half of the missing clones reflect an unresolved V gene, and the others are unexplained. The V and J calls and clone size were taken over from that table, and D and trimming were inferred from the DNA. The sample profile shows about 30,000 clones; roughly 90% of them were found once. 2.2% of the sample is taken by the ten largest.

To be selected, patients needed enough residual fresh-frozen tumor tissue and more than two years of available survival data. An isocitrate dehydrogenase mutation was not carried by any of the glioblastoma patients, although molecular status was otherwise variable. PBMC were collected before vaccination, two weeks after the third vaccination, and at tumor progression if tumor progression occurred. Genomic DNA was extracted with the Qiagen DNeasy Blood extraction Kit. The input for sequencing was blood, taken before dendritic cell vaccination. The sequence was obtained from a human donor with glioblastoma.

CDR3 loop: CASSLGQGAYEQYF. The sequenced DNA is TGTGCCAGCAGCTTAGGCCAGGGGGCCTACGAGCAGTACTTC. The V and J segments used are TRBV7-2 and TRBJ2-7, and 7 junction bases match TRBD1. Per the germline V gene, SGHTA is the CDR1 and FQGNSA is the CDR2. The CDR3 covers 14 residues, taking in both the cysteine and the phenylalanine. The read is trimmed to its CDR3 DNA, 42 bases read in frame from base 1. The V end gives up 1 base and the J end 2 bases, leaving 2 bases in the junction not matched to a gene.